A selection of T cell receptor beta chains follows, all from one sample in a study of T cells in Graves' hyperthyroidism and ophthalmopathy. One entry per CDR3 protein, called by TCRdb with MiXCR from the multiplex PCR reads. The table records roughly 720,000 distinct CDR3 sequences, 15% to 20% of them present only once. Specimen: blood. These receptors were obtained from a man over 45 with Graves' hyperthyroidism. The CDR3 runs from the conserved cysteine through the conserved F or W. A D gene is named only where the DNA matches it firmly. The size entry is marked missing in some rows and otherwise reads once, few, many or a size class.

J	V	D	size	DNA	CDR3
TRBJ1-1	TRBV18	TRBD1	many	TGTGCCAGCTCACCGGGGACAGGGTGGACTGAAGCTTTCTTT	CASSPGTGWTEAFF
TRBJ1-4	TRBV7-9	.	many	TGTGCCAGCAGCTCGGGGGGCACTTTGGATGAAAAACTGTTTTTT	CASSSGGTLDEKLFF
TRBJ1-6	TRBV28	TRBD1	.	TGTGCCAGCATCCTCGACAGGGAATCCCTCCACTTT	CASILDRESLHF
TRBJ1-5	TRBV12-3/TRBV12-4	.	many	TGTGCCAGCAGCCAACCAGGGAGTCAGCCCCAGCATTTT	CASSQPGSQPQHF
TRBJ1-3	TRBV20-1	.	many	TGCAGTGTCGACGCAGGGGCGGACACCATATATTTT	CSVDAGADTIYF
TRBJ1-6	TRBV18	.	many	TGTGCCAGCGCAAGGGATCGTAATTCACCCCTCCACTTT	CASARDRNSPLHF
TRBJ2-5	TRBV5-1	.	.	TGCGCCAGCAGCTTGGTTGGAAATAGACAAGAGACCCAGTACTTC	CASSLVGNRQETQYF
TRBJ2-1	TRBV6-5	.	many	TGTGCCAGCAGTTACTCTGGGAGCGGAGATGAGCAGTTCTTC	CASSYSGSGDEQFF
TRBJ1-2	TRBV20-1	.	.	TGCAGTGCTACCTCGGACGGCACAGGCTATGGCTACACCTTC	CSATSDGTGYGYTF
TRBJ2-1	TRBV15	TRBD2	many	TGTGCCACCAGCAGTCCGGGACTAGCGGTAGGTGAGCAGTTCTTC	CATSSPGLAVGEQFF
TRBJ2-3	TRBV7-9	.	few	TGTGCCAGCAGCTTAGATCCAGGAATCACAGATACGCAGTATTTT	CASSLDPGITDTQYF
TRBJ1-4	TRBV6-1	.	.	TGTGCCAGCAGTGTGTGGGGGGCGGTTGAAAAACTGTTTTTT	CASSVWGAVEKLFF
TRBJ2-7	TRBV19	TRBD2	.	TGTGCCAGTAGTATTTCTAGCGGGGTTTCCACCTCCTACGAGCAGCACTTC	CASSISSGVSTSYEQHF
TRBJ2-2	TRBV28	.	.	TGTGCCAGCAGGGGGCAGGGGACGAACACCGGGGAGCTGTTTTTT	CASRGQGTNTGELFF
TRBJ2-7	TRBV28	TRBD2	many	TGTGCCAGCAGTCGGGGACTACAAGCCTACGAGCAGTACTTC	CASSRGLQAYEQYF
TRBJ1-2	TRBV24-1	.	many	TGTGCCACCAGTGATTCCCAGGGAGGGATATATGGCTACACCTTC	CATSDSQGGIYGYTF
TRBJ2-1	TRBV3-1	TRBD2	few	TGTGCCAGCAGCCAGACTAGCAAGGACCACAATGAGCAGTTCTTC	CASSQTSKDHNEQFF
TRBJ2-2	TRBV6-2/TRBV6-3	TRBD1	.	TGTGCCAGCAGTTACTTCTCGGACAGGGAAACCGGGGAGCTGTTTTTT	CASSYFSDRETGELFF
TRBJ2-7	TRBV15	.	few	TGTGCCACCAGCCCTCAGGCCGACTACTATTCTTCCTACGAGCAGTACTTC	CATSPQADYYSSYEQYF
TRBJ1-2	TRBV7-9	TRBD1	many	TGTGCCAGCAGTCTCGGACAGGGGGCGAATGGCTACACCTTC	CASSLGQGANGYTF
TRBJ2-2	TRBV3-1	.	.	TGTGCCAGCAGCCACCGGTACACCGGGGAGCTGTTTTTT	CASSHRYTGELFF
TRBJ2-3	TRBV24-1	TRBD2	.	TGTGCCACCAGTGATAAGGGACTAGCGGGACCGGGGGATACGCAGTATTTT	CATSDKGLAGPGDTQYF
TRBJ2-7	TRBV6-1	TRBD1	many	TGTGCCACCCGGACAGGGTCGACCTACGAGCAGTACTTC	CATRTGSTYEQYF
TRBJ2-1	TRBV27	.	many	TGTGCCAGCAGTTTGCACATATCCTACAATGAGCAGTTCTTC	CASSLHISYNEQFF
TRBJ1-5	TRBV2	.	many	TGTGCCAGCAGTGAAGACACATTCCAGCCCCAGCATTTT	CASSEDTFQPQHF
TRBJ2-1	TRBV20-1	.	many	TGCAGTGCTGAGACGAGCCGGGAGAGTTGGGAGCAGTTCTTC	CSAETSRESWEQFF
TRBJ2-7	TRBV6-6	.	.	TGTGCCAGCAGTTACAGTACACCCTCCTACGAGCAGTACTTC	CASSYSTPSYEQYF
TRBJ2-1	TRBV12-3/TRBV12-4	TRBD2	many	TGTGCCAGCAGTCTCCTTAGCGGGAGCTTCGGTGAGCAGTTCTTC	CASSLLSGSFGEQFF
TRBJ2-2	TRBV7-9	.	.	TGTGCCAGCACCACAACTTCGGAGGGGGCGATGATAACCGGGGAGCTGTTTTTT	CASTTTSEGAMITGELFF
TRBJ2-3	TRBV9	.	.	TGTGCCAGCAGCGTTTTGGGCACAGATACGCAGTATTTT	CASSVLGTDTQYF
TRBJ2-5	TRBV19	.	.	TGTGCCAGTAGTAGGGCCCCCCAAGAGACCCAGTACTTC	CASSRAPQETQYF
TRBJ1-1	TRBV20-1	TRBD1	few	TGCAGTGCCAAGGGACAGAGGAACACTGAAGCTTTCTTT	CSAKGQRNTEAFF
TRBJ2-7	TRBV27	.	many	TGTGCCAGCAGCCACCCAGGGGACTTCTACGAGCAGTACTTC	CASSHPGDFYEQYF
TRBJ1-2	TRBV28	.	.	TGTGCCAGCAGACTGACCTCTTTCGAGGGACCAAACTATGGCTACACCTTC	CASRLTSFEGPNYGYTF
TRBJ2-3	TRBV3-1	TRBD1	many	TGTGCCAGCAGTCAACCGGGACAGGGAACAGATACGCAGTATTTT	CASSQPGQGTDTQYF
TRBJ2-7	TRBV11-2	.	.	TGTGCCAGCAGCTATTTAGGGTGTCTCGAGCAGTACTTC	CASSYLGCLEQYF
TRBJ1-2	TRBV28	.	few	TGTGCCAGCAGTCTGACATGGACTGCTAACTATGGCTACACCTTC	CASSLTWTANYGYTF
TRBJ2-3	TRBV6-1	TRBD2	.	TGTGCCAGCAGTGAGCGACTAGCGGGACCTAGCACAGATACGCAGTATTTT	CASSERLAGPSTDTQYF
TRBJ1-2	TRBV30	.	many	TGTGCCTGGAGTGTTTCGGGATCCGCCTTC	CAWSVSGSAF
TRBJ2-2	TRBV13	.	.	TGTGCCAGCAGCGAAACCGCGGGACCACTCACCGGGGAGCTGTTTTTT	CASSETAGPLTGELFF
TRBJ1-1	TRBV7-3	TRBD1	few	TGTGCCAGCAGCTCTACGAGAATTGGACAGGGGGAATTTGGCACTGAAGCTTTCTTT	CASSSTRIGQGEFGTEAFF
TRBJ1-2	TRBV28	TRBD1	.	TGTGCCAGCACCCCAGGGGGCAACTATGGCTACACCTTC	CASTPGGNYGYTF
TRBJ2-3	TRBV20-1	.	few	TGCAGTGCTCCCTCGAGTGGGCCCAGGGCAGATACGCAGTATTTT	CSAPSSGPRADTQYF
TRBJ1-1	TRBV3-1	.	.	TGTGCCAGCAGCCAAATCGACATGAACACTGAAGCTTTCTTT	CASSQIDMNTEAFF
TRBJ2-5	TRBV7-2	TRBD2	once	TGTGCCAGCAGCCCCGAAACTAGCGGGAGGGCCCGAGAGACCCAGTACTTC	CASSPETSGRARETQYF
TRBJ2-7	TRBV3-1	.	.	TGTGCCAGCAGCCAAGGCAGGGGTTACGAGCAGTACTTC	CASSQGRGYEQYF
TRBJ1-1	TRBV5-5	.	few	TGTGCCAGCAGCTTCTCCGTGATGAACACTGAAGCTTTCTTT	CASSFSVMNTEAFF
TRBJ2-3	TRBV27	TRBD2	many	TGTGCCAGCCTCCCCGGGACTAGCGGAACAGATACGCAGTATTTT	CASLPGTSGTDTQYF
TRBJ2-5	TRBV15	.	few	TGTGCCACCAGCAGAGATTGGGGGGGGACAGTCTCAGAGACCCAGTACTTC	CATSRDWGGTVSETQYF
TRBJ2-1	TRBV28	.	few	TGTGCCAGCAGTTTTAACAGGGTTGACTACAATGAGCAGTTCTTC	CASSFNRVDYNEQFF
TRBJ2-1	TRBV5-1	TRBD2	.	TGCGCCAGCAGCTTGGTGGCTAGCGGGGGCTACAATGAGCAGTTCTTC	CASSLVASGGYNEQFF
TRBJ2-2	TRBV7-6	TRBD2	many	TGTGCCAGCAGCTCCTGGACTAGCGGGGCCGACACCGGGGAGCTGTTTTTT	CASSSWTSGADTGELFF
TRBJ2-1	TRBV6-2/TRBV6-3	TRBD1	many	TGTGCCAGCAGCCTGGGACAGGTCGACGGCAATGAGCAGTTCTTC	CASSLGQVDGNEQFF
TRBJ1-6	TRBV6-1	.	.	TGTGCCAGCAGCCTATCCATATCAGGGGCGAGCTCCTATAATTCACCCCTCCACTTT	CASSLSISGASSYNSPLHF
TRBJ1-2	TRBV28	TRBD1	many	TGTGCCAGCAGGGACAGGGAAAACTATGGCTACACCTTC	CASRDRENYGYTF
TRBJ2-5	TRBV7-9	.	many	TGTGCCAGCAGCTTAATAGAGAAAGAGACCCAGTACTTC	CASSLIEKETQYF
TRBJ2-5	TRBV7-9	.	few	TGTGCCAGCAGCTCCTGGACTGATCATGGGACCCAGTACTTC	CASSSWTDHGTQYF
TRBJ2-7	TRBV12-3/TRBV12-4	.	.	TGTGCCAGCAGTTTTTGGACTGACGACAATGAGCAGTACTTC	CASSFWTDDNEQYF
TRBJ2-1	TRBV7-2	.	many	TGTGCCAGCAGCTTAGTCCGGGACGGGAGCAATGAGCAGTTCTTC	CASSLVRDGSNEQFF